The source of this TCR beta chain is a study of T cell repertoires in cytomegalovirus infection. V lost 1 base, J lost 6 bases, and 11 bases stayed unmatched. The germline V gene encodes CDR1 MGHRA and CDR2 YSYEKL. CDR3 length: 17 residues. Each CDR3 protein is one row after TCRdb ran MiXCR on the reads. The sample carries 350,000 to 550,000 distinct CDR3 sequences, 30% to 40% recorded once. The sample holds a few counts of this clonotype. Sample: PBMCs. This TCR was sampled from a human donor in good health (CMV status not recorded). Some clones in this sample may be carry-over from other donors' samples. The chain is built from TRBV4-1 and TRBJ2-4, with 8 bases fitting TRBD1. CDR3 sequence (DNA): TGCGCCAGCAGCCAAGGGTTCCTCGGACAGGGATCAAACATTCAGTACTTC. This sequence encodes CASSQGFLGQGSNIQYF.